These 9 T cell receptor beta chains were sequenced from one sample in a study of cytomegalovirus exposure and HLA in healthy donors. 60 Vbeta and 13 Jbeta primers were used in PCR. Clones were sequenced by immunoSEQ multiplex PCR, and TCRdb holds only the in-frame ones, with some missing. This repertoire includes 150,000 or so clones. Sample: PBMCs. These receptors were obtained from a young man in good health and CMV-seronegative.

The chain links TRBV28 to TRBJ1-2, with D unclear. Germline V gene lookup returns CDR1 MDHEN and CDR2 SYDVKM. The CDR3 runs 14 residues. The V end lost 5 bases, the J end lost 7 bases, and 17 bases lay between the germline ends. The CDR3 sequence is CASSLPSGIRGYTF. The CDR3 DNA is TGTGCCAGCAGTCTCCCGAGCGGGATTCGTGGCTACACCTTC.

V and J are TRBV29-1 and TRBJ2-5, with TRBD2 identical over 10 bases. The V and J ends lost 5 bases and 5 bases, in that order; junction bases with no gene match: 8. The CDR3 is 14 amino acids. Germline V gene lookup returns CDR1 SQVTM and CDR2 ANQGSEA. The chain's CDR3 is CSVILAGEVETQYF. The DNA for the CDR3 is TGCAGCGTTATTCTAGCGGGAGAGGTGGAGACCCAGTACTTC.

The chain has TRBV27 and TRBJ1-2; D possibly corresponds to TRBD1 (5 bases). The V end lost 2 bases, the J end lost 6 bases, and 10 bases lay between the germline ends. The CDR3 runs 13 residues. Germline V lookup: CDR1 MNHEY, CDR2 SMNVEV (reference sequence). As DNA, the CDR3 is TGTGCCAGCAGTTTACTGCGGGGGGATGGCTACACCTTC. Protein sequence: CASSLLRGDGYTF.

CDR3 sequence (DNA): TGTGCCAGCAGCTTTAGTTTGGTAGGGACTAGCGGGGATTATACGCAGTATTTT. Protein sequence: CASSFSLVGTSGDYTQYF. J is TRBJ2-3 and V is TRBV7-2, with 13 bases identical to TRBD2. The CDR3 totals 18 residues. J gave up 7 bases and V 3 bases, and 13 bases lay outside the gene matches. Germline CDR1 SGHTA, CDR2 FQGNSA. The complete variable domain, with remaining parts taken from reference TRBV7-2 and TRBJ2-3, reads GAGVSQSPSNKVTEKGKDVELRCDPISGHTALYWYRQSLGQGLEFLIYFQGNSAPDKSGLPSDRFSAERTGGSVSTLTIQRTQQEDSAVYLCASSFSLVGTSGDYTQYFGPGTRLTVL.

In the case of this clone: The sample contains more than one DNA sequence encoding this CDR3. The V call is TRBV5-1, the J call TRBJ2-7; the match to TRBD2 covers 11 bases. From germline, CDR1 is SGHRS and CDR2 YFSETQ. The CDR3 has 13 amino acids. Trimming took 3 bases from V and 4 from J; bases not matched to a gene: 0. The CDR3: CASSSSGGYEQYF. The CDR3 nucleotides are TGCGCCAGCAGCTCTAGCGGGGGGTACGAGCAGTACTTC. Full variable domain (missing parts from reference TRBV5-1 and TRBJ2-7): KAGVTQTPRYLIKTRGQQVTLSCSPISGHRSVSWYQQTPGQGLQFLFEYFSETQRNKGNFPGRFSGRQFSNSRSEMNVSTLELGDSALYLCASSSSGGYEQYFGPGTRLTVT.

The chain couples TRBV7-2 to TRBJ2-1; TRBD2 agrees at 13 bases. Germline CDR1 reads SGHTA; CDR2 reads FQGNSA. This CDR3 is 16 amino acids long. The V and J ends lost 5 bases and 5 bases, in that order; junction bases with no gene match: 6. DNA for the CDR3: TGTGCCAGCAGCCCGGGTGGGACTAGCGGGAACAATGAGCAGTTCTTC. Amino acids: CASSPGGTSGNNEQFF.

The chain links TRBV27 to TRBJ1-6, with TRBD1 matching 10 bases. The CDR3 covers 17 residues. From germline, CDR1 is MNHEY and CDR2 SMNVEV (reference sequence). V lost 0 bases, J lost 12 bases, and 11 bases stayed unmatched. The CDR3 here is CASSLSGQGVYHLPLHF. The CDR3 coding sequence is TGTGCCAGCAGTTTATCCGGACAGGGGGTATACCATTTACCCCTCCACTTT.

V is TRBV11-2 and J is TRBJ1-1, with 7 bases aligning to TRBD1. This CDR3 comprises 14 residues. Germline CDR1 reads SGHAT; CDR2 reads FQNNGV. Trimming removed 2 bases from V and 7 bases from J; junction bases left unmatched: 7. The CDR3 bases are TGTGCCAGCAGCTTAAAGGGGGCGGTTGGTGAAGCTTTCTTT. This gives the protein CASSLKGAVGEAFF.

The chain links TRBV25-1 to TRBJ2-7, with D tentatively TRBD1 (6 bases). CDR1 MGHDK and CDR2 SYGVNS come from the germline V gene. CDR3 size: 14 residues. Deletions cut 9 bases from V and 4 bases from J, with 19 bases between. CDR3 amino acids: CAREYGQTIYEQYF. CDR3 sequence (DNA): TGTGCCAGGGAGTACGGACAGACTATATACGAGCAGTACTTC.